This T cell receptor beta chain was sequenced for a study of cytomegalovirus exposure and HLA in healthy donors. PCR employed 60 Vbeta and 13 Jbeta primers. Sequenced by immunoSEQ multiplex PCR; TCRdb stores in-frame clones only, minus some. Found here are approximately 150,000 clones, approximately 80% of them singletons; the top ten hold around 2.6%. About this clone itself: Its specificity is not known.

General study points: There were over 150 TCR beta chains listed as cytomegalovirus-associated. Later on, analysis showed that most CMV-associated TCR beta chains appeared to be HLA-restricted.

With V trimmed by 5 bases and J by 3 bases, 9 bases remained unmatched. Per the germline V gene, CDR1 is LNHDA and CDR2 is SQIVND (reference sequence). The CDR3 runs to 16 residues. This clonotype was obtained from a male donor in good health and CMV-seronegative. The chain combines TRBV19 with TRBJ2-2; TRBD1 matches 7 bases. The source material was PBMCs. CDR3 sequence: CASSDPGTADTGELFF. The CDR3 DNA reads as TGTGCCAGTAGTGACCCCGGGACAGCGGACACCGGGGAGCTGTTTTTT.